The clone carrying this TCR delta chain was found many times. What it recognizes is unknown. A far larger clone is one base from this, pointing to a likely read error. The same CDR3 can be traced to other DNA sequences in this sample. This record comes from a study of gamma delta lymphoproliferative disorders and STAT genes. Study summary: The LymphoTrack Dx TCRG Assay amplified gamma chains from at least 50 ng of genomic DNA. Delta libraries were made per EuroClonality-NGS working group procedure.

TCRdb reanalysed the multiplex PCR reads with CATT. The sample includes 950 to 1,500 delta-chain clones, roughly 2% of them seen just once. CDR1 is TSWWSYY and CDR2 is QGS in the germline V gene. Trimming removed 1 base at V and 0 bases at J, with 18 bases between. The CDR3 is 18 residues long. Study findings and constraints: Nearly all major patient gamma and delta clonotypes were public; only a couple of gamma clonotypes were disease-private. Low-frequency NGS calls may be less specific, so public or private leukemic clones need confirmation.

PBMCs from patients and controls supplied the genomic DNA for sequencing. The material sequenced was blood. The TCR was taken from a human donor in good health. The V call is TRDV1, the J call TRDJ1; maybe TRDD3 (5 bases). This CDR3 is CALGEPLYGEPYTDKLIF. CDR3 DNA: TGTGCTCTTGGGGAACCTCTGTATGGGGAGCCCTACACCGATAAACTCATCTTT.